A selection of T cell receptor beta chains follows, all from one sample in a study of STAT5B mutations in CD4+ large granular lymphocyte leukemia. Only in-frame clones appear in the TCRdb table, and some are missing; sequencing was by immunoSEQ multiplex PCR. Found here are under 40,000 clones, approximately 73% of them singletons; the top ten hold about 1.9%. Sequences were obtained from CD4+ T cells from blood buffy coats. The receptors were sampled from a human donor in good health. The CDR3 runs from the conserved cysteine through the conserved F or W. D genes are given only for firm matches. Clone size, where shown, is once, few, many, or a class for clones that have expanded.

CDR3 DNA	CDR3 protein	clone size	V gene	J gene	D gene
TGTGCCAGCAGCAGCCGGGACAGGATAGGCGAGACCCAGTACTTC	CASSSRDRIGETQYF	once	TRBV5-5	TRBJ2-5	TRBD1
TGCGCCAGCCGTCTCCGGGGGGGCTACACCTTC	CASRLRGGYTF	.	TRBV10-1	TRBJ1-2	.
TGCGCCAGCAGCTTGGGACAGGGTGCGACTAGCGGGCTTATGGATACGCAGTATTTT	CASSLGQGATSGLMDTQYF	.	TRBV5-1	TRBJ2-3	TRBD2
TGTGCCTGGAGTATTGACTCTGGAAACACCATATATTTT	CAWSIDSGNTIYF	.	TRBV30	TRBJ1-3	.
TGTGCCAGCAGCCAAGATATGACTAGCGGGGTGAGCACAGATACGCAGTATTTT	CASSQDMTSGVSTDTQYF	.	TRBV4-2	TRBJ2-3	TRBD2
TGCGCCAGCAGCCAGAGAAACACTGAAGCTTTCTTT	CASSQRNTEAFF	.	TRBV4-3	TRBJ1-1	.
TGTGCCATCAGTGAGTCTTTAGCGGGAGTGTACGAGCAGTACTTC	CAISESLAGVYEQYF	.	TRBV10-3	TRBJ2-7	TRBD2
TGTGCCAGCAGCTTACAGCCGAACACTGAAGCTTTCTTT	CASSLQPNTEAFF	.	TRBV7-3	TRBJ1-1	.
TGCGCCAGCAGCCAAGAGTCTACGAGGGGAAACACCATATATTTT	CASSQESTRGNTIYF	.	TRBV4-1	TRBJ1-3	.
TGTGCCAGCAGCTTAGAACCTGGTCAAGGGCAGTACTTC	CASSLEPGQGQYF	.	TRBV7-2	TRBJ2-7	.
TGTGCCAGCTCACCCGCCAGCGGGGGGGCTGCAGATACGCAGTATTTT	CASSPASGGAADTQYF	.	TRBV18	TRBJ2-3	TRBD2
TGTGCCAGCAGCCAAGAGAGGACGGGCTCACGAGGTACGCAGTATTTT	CASSQERTGSRGTQYF	.	TRBV4-2	TRBJ2-3	.
TGTGCCAGTACCCCCGGGCAGGGGGCGCTTGAGCAGTTCTTC	CASTPGQGALEQFF	.	TRBV19	TRBJ2-1	TRBD1
TGTGCCAGCAGCCAAGATTTAGGGGGGGTTTCAACTAATGAAAAACTGTTTTTT	CASSQDLGGVSTNEKLFF	.	TRBV4-2	TRBJ1-4	.
TGTGCCAGCAGTCCCTATATTTCGGGGACTGAAGCTTTCTTT	CASSPYISGTEAFF	few	TRBV28	TRBJ1-1	.
TGTGCCAGCAGTGAATTGGGCATGAGGGCCACTGAAGCTTTCTTT	CASSELGMRATEAFF	.	TRBV2	TRBJ1-1	.
TGTGCCAGCGGCCGGGACAGCTATGGCTACACCTTC	CASGRDSYGYTF	few	TRBV2	TRBJ1-2	TRBD1
TGTGCCAGCAGTGAGCAGGTCTATGGCTACACCTTC	CASSEQVYGYTF	few	TRBV2	TRBJ1-2	.
TGTGCCAGTTTATTACCCGGGACAGGAAACACCATATATTTT	CASLLPGTGNTIYF	once	TRBV19	TRBJ1-3	.
TGTGCCAGCAGCGTAGGCAAGGGATTCTCTGGGGCCAACGTCCTGACTTTC	CASSVGKGFSGANVLTF	.	TRBV9	TRBJ2-6	.
TGCGCCAGCAGCACTGGACAGCCCAATCAGCCCCAGCATTTT	CASSTGQPNQPQHF	few	TRBV5-1	TRBJ1-5	.
TGTGCCAGTAGTATACTGGGGGATCAGCCCCAGCATTTT	CASSILGDQPQHF	.	TRBV19	TRBJ1-5	.
TGTGCCAGCAGCTTAAGAGAGGGGAATTCACCCCTCCACTTT	CASSLREGNSPLHF	few	TRBV7-9	TRBJ1-6	.
TGTGCCAGCAGCCAAGATAGGGACAGGGGGCCTGGCTACACCTTC	CASSQDRDRGPGYTF	.	TRBV4-2	TRBJ1-2	TRBD1
TGTGCCATCAGTGAGTGGTCCTCTGGGGATACGCAGTATTTT	CAISEWSSGDTQYF	.	TRBV10-3	TRBJ2-3	.
TGTGCCAGCAGCCATCCGGGCTCTGGTGGGGGGGAAGGCTACACCTTC	CASSHPGSGGGEGYTF	.	TRBV4-2	TRBJ1-2	.
TGTGCCAGCAGTTACGCAGGGGAGGGAAAGAAGTTCTTC	CASSYAGEGKKFF	few	TRBV6-5	TRBJ2-1	.
TGTGCCAGCACGGGGTCGGAAGGATCCTACGAGCAGTACTTC	CASTGSEGSYEQYF	.	TRBV6-5	TRBJ2-7	.
TGTGCCAGCAGCCCCGGGACAGCTCACACCGGGGAGCTGTTTTTT	CASSPGTAHTGELFF	few	TRBV7-9	TRBJ2-2	TRBD1
TGTGCCAGCAGCTTACCGGGACTAGCGGGCACAGATACGCAGTATTTT	CASSLPGLAGTDTQYF	.	TRBV5-4	TRBJ2-3	TRBD2
TGTGCCAGCAATCACCGGACAGTAAACTATGGCTACACCTTC	CASNHRTVNYGYTF	.	TRBV6-1	TRBJ1-2	.
TGTGCCAGTAAAGGAGGGGCGCTTCAGCCCCAGCATTTT	CASKGGALQPQHF	few	TRBV19	TRBJ1-5	.
TGTGCCCTCTCGGGGGGTTCAAATTCACCCCTCCACTTT	CALSGGSNSPLHF	.	TRBV7-9	TRBJ1-6	.
TGTGCCAGCAGTTTGCTTAGCACAGATACGCAGTATTTT	CASSLLSTDTQYF	once	TRBV2	TRBJ2-3	.
TGTGCCAGTAGTATAGGTAATAGCGGGGGGACGCAGTATTTT	CASSIGNSGGTQYF	.	TRBV19	TRBJ2-3	TRBD2
TGTGCCAGCAGCGCGCTGGGGCAGGGGATAGGGGCCAACGTCCTGACTTTC	CASSALGQGIGANVLTF	.	TRBV7-2	TRBJ2-6	.